This TCR beta chain was captured by sequencing in a study of T-cell memory formation after mild COVID-19. Study-level results: Clones contracting over day 15 to 85 were CD4/CD8 balanced, with later expanders leaning CD4+. Certain responding clones were present in pre-infection memory, suggesting participation of cross-reactive memory. Mainly CM and EM harbored the contracting CD4+ clones; mainly EMRA harbored the CD8+ ones.

About this clonotype itself: The antigen is unknown.

V was shortened by 4 bases and J by 0 bases, with 12 bases between the two germline ends. Per the germline V gene, CDR1 is LNHDA and CDR2 is SQIVND (reference sequence). The CDR3 runs 16 residues. TCR alpha and TCR beta cDNA libraries carrying sample barcodes and UMIs were produced by 5'RACE using constant-segment primers. MiXCR, run by TCRdb on the 5' RACE reads, gives a single entry per CDR3 protein. The sample has 380,000 or so distinct CDR3 sequences; approximately 15% are singletons. Sample: PBMCs or a T cell subset sorted from them (not recorded which). This chain links TRBV19 with TRBJ2-2; D gene uncertain. The origin of this receptor is a man aged 18 to 29 who had mild COVID-19 (a few samples of this study predate the infection). Cell type and time point are not known. Here the CDR3 DNA reads TGTGCCAGTAGTACAAGACACCCCCCGAACACCGGGGAGCTGTTTTTT. Amino acids: CASSTRHPPNTGELFF.